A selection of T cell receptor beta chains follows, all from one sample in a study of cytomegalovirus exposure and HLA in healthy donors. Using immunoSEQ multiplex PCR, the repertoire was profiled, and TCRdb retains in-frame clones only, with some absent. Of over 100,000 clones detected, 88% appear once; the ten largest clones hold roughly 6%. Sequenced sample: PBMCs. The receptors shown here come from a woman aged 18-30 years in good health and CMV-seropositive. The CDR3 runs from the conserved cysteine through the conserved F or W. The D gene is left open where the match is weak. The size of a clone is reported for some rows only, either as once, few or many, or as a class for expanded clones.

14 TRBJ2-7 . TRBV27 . CASSLKPLGYEQYF TGTGCCAGCAGTTTAAAACCGCTAGGCTACGAGCAGTACTTC
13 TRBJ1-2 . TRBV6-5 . CASRVNARWGYTF TGTGCCAGCAGGGTGAATGCGCGCTGGGGCTACACCTTC
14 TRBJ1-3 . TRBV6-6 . CASSYSTEGNTIYF TGTGCCAGCAGTTACTCAACAGAAGGAAACACCATATATTTT
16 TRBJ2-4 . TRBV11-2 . CASSGPRGLAKNIQYF TGTGCCAGCAGCGGCCCGCGGGGTTTGGCCAAAAACATTCAGTACTTC
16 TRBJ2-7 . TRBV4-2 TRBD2 CASSQDLASGSGVQYF TGTGCCAGCAGCCAAGATTTGGCTAGCGGGAGTGGAGTGCAGTACTTC
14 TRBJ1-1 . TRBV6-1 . CASIKGDTNTEAFF TGTGCCAGCATAAAGGGGGATACGAACACTGAAGCTTTCTTT
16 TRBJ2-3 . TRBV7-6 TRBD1 CASSYGQGRRTDTQYF TGTGCCAGCAGCTACGGACAGGGTCGGCGCACAGATACGCAGTATTTT
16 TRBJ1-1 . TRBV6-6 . CASSTMRGGANTEAFF TGTGCCAGCAGTACCATGAGGGGGGGTGCGAACACTGAAGCTTTCTTT
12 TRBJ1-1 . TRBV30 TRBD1 CAWNGQGGRAFF TGTGCCTGGAACGGACAGGGAGGTCGGGCTTTCTTT
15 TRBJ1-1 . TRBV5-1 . CASSLSQGKDGEAFF TGCGCCAGCAGCTTGTCGCAGGGAAAGGACGGTGAAGCTTTCTTT
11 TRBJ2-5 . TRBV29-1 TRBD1 CSQGAVETQYF TGCAGCCAGGGGGCGGTGGAGACCCAGTACTTC
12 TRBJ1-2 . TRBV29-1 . CSFSRDGYGYTF TGCAGCTTTTCCAGGGATGGCTATGGCTACACCTTC
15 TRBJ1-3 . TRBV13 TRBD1 CASSRTGVQGNTIYF TGTGCCAGCAGCAGAACAGGGGTGCAGGGAAACACCATATATTTT
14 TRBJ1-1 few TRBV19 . CASSITQGRTEAFF TGTGCCAGTAGTATAACCCAGGGCCGAACTGAAGCTTTCTTT
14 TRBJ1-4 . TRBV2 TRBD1 CASSLTGLNEKLFF TGTGCCAGCAGTCTGACAGGGCTTAATGAAAAACTGTTTTTT
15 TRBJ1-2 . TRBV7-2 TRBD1 CASSLGSGGVYGYTF TGTGCCAGCAGCTTAGGTTCAGGGGGAGTCTATGGCTACACCTTC
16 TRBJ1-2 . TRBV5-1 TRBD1 CASSYSTGIRIYGYTF TGCGCCAGCAGCTACTCGACAGGGATTCGTATCTATGGCTACACCTTC
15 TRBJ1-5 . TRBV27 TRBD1 CASSVYGQGQQPQHF TGTGCCAGCAGTGTCTACGGACAGGGTCAACAGCCCCAGCATTTT
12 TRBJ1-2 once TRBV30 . CAWSENPGGYTF TGTGCCTGGAGCGAGAACCCAGGGGGCTACACCTTC
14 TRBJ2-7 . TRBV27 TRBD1 CASRRQGWAYEQYF TGTGCCAGCAGAAGACAGGGTTGGGCCTACGAGCAGTACTTC
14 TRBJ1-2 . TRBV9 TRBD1 CASSVATGAGGYTF TGTGCCAGCAGCGTAGCTACAGGGGCGGGTGGCTACACCTTC
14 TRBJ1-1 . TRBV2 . CASSEIRRDGEAFF TGTGCCAGCAGTGAAATCCGTCGGGATGGTGAAGCTTTCTTT
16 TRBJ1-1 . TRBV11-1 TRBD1 CASSHLTGGWSTEAFF TGTGCCAGCAGCCACCTAACAGGGGGTTGGAGCACTGAAGCTTTCTTT
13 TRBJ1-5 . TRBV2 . CASTLLPNQPQHF TGTGCCAGCACTTTACTTCCCAATCAGCCCCAGCATTTT
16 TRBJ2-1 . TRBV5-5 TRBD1 CASSLSQGYPYNEQFF TGTGCCAGCAGCTTGTCACAGGGGTACCCCTACAATGAGCAGTTCTTC
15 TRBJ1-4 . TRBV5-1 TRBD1 CASSPQTGEGEKLFF TGCGCCAGCAGCCCACAGACAGGGGAGGGTGAAAAACTGTTTTTT
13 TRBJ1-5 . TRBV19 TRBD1 CASRTGSNQPQHF TGTGCCAGTAGGACAGGGAGCAATCAGCCCCAGCATTTT
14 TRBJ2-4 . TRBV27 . CASSPPRTLNIQYF TGTGCCAGCAGTCCCCCGAGGACTCTAAACATTCAGTACTTC
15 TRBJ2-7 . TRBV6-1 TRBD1 CASRERDRGSYEQYF TGTGCCAGCAGGGAAAGGGACAGGGGATCCTACGAGCAGTACTTC
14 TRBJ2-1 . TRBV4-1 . CASSHVDALGEQFF TGCGCCAGCAGCCATGTAGACGCCCTCGGGGAGCAGTTCTTC
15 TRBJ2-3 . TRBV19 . CASSKGVASTDTQYF TGTGCCAGTAGCAAAGGGGTGGCTAGCACAGATACGCAGTATTTT
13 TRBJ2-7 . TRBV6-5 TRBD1 CASSTGQDYEQYF TGTGCCAGCTCCACGGGACAGGACTACGAGCAGTACTTC
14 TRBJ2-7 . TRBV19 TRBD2 CASSSWRGADEQYF TGTGCCAGTAGTTCATGGCGGGGGGCGGACGAGCAGTACTTC
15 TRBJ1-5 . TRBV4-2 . CASSQTVSSNQPQHF TGTGCCAGCAGCCAAACCGTGAGCAGCAATCAGCCCCAGCATTTT
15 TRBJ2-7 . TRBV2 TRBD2 CASSESGVSSYEQYF TGTGCCAGCAGTGAAAGCGGGGTTAGCTCCTACGAGCAGTACTTC
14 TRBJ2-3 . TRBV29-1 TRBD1 CSARQGIGTDTQYF TGCAGCGCGCGACAGGGGATAGGGACAGATACGCAGTATTTT
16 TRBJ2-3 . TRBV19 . CASTAGRPSFTDTQYF TGTGCCAGTACGGCTGGACGTCCTAGCTTCACAGATACGCAGTATTTT
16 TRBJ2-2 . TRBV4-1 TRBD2 CASSQSTSGFTGELFF TGCGCCAGCAGCCAATCTACTAGCGGGTTCACCGGGGAGCTGTTTTTT
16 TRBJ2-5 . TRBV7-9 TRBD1 CASSPQGELEQETQYF TGTGCCAGCAGCCCCCAGGGGGAATTAGAACAAGAGACCCAGTACTTC
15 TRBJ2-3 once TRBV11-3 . CASSPRQATTDTQYF TGTGCCAGCAGCCCCCGACAGGCCACCACAGATACGCAGTATTTT
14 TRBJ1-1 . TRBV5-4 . CASSLDSLPLQAFF TGTGCCAGCAGCTTGGACTCCCTGCCCCTACAAGCTTTCTTT
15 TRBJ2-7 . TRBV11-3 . CASSLGTQGGYEQYF TGTGCCAGCAGCTTAGGGACCCAAGGGGGCTACGAGCAGTACTTC
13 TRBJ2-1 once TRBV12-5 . CASGLAEYNEQFF TGTGCTAGTGGTTTGGCGGAGTACAATGAGCAGTTCTTC
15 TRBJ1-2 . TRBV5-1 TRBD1 CASSLDRGRPYGYTF TGCGCCAGCAGCCTCGACAGGGGGAGGCCCTATGGCTACACCTTC
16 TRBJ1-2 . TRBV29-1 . CSVEELQSPLNYGYTF TGCAGCGTTGAAGAATTACAGAGCCCTCTTAACTATGGCTACACCTTC